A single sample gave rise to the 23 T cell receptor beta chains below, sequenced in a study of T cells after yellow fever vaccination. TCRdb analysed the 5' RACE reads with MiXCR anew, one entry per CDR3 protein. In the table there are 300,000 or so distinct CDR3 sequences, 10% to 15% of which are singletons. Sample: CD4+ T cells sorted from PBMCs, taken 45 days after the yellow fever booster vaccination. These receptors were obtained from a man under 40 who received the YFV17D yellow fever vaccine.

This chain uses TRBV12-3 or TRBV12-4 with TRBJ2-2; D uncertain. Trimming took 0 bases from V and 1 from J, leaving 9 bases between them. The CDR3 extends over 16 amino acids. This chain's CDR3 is CASSLAPYENTGELFF. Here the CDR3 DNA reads TGTGCCAGCAGTTTAGCCCCTTACGAGAACACCGGGGAGCTGTTTTTT.

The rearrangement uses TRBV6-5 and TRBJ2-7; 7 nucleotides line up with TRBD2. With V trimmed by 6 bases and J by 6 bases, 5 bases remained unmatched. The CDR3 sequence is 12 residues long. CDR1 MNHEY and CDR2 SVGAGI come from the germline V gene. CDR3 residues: CASRSLATEQYF. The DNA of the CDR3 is TGTGCCAGCAGGTCACTAGCGACCGAGCAGTACTTC.

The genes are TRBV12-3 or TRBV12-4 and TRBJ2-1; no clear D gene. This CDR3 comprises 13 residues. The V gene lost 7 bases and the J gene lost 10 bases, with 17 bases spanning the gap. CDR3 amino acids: CASTYHQEIEQFF. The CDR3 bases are TGTGCCAGCACCTATCACCAGGAAATAGAGCAGTTCTTC.

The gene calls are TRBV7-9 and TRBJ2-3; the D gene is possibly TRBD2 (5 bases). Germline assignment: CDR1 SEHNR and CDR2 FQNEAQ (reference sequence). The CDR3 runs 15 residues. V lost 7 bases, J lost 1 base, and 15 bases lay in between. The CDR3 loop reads CASNWVEAGTDTQYF. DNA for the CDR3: TGTGCCAGCAACTGGGTGGAGGCCGGCACAGATACGCAGTATTTT.

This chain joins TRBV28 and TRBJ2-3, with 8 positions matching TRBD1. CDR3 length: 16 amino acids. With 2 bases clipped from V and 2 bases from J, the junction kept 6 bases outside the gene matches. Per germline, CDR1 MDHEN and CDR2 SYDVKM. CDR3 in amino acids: CASSLRRTGLTDTQYF. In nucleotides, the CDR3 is TGTGCCAGCAGTTTAAGACGGACAGGGCTCACAGATACGCAGTATTTT.

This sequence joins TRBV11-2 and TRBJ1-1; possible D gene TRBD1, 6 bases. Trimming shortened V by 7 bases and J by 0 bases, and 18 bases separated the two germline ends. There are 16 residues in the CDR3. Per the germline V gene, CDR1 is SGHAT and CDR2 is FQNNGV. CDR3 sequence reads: CASTLGPGAMNTEAFF. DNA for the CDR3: TGTGCCAGCACTCTGGGGCCAGGGGCCATGAACACTGAAGCTTTCTTT.

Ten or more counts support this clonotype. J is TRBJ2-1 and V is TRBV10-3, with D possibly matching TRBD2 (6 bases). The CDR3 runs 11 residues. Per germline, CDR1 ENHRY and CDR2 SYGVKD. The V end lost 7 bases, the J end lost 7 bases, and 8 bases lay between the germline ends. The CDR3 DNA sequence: TGTGCCATCATCGCGGGGAATGAGCAGTTCTTC. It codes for CAIIAGNEQFF.

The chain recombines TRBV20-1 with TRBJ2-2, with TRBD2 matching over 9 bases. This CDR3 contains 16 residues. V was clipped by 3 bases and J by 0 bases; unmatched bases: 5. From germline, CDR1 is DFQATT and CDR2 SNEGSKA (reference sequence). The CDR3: CSASPSGTANTGELFF. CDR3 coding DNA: TGCAGTGCTAGTCCTAGCGGGACAGCGAACACCGGGGAGCTGTTTTTT.

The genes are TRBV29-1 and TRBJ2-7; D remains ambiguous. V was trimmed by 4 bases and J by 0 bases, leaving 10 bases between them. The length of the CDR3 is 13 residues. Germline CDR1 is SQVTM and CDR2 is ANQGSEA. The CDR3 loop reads CSVVRPSSYEQYF. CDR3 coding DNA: TGCAGCGTTGTCCGACCGAGCTCCTACGAGCAGTACTTC.

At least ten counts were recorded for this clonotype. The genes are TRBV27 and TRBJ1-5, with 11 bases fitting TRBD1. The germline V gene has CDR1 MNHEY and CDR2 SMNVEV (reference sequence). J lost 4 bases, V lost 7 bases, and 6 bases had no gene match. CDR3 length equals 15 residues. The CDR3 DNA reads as TGTGCCAGCAAACTGGACAGGGGGCTAAATCAGCCCCAGCATTTT. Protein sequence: CASKLDRGLNQPQHF.

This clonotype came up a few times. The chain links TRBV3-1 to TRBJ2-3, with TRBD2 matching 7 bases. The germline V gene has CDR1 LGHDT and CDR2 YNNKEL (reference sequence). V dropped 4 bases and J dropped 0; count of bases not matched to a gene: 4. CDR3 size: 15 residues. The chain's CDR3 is CASSPGSGSTDTQYF. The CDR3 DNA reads TGTGCCAGCAGCCCAGGTAGCGGGAGCACAGATACGCAGTATTTT.

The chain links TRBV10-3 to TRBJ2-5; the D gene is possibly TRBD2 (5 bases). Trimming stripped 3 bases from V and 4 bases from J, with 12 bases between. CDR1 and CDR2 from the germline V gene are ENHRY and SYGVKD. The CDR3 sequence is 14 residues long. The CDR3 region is CAISDPPAGETQYF. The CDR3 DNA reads TGTGCCATCAGTGACCCCCCGGCGGGAGAGACCCAGTACTTC.

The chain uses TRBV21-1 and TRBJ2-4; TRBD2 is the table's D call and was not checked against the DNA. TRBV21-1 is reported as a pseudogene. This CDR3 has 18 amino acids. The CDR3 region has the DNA TGTGCCAGCAGCAAAGATTCTAGGGGACTCCTAGCCAAAAACATTCAGTACTTC. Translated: CASSKDSRGLLAKNIQYF.

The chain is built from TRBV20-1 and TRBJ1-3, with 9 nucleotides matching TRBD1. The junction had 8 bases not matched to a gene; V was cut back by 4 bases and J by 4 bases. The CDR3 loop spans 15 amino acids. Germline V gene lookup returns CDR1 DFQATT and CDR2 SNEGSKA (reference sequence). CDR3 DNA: TGCAGTGCTATCCAGGGACAGGGAGGAGGAAACACCATATATTTT. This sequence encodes CSAIQGQGGGNTIYF.

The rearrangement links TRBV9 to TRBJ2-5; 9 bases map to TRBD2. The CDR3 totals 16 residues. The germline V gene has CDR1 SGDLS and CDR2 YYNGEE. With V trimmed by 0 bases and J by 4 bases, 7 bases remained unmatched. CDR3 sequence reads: CASSVGRREGLETQYF. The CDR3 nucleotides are TGTGCCAGCAGCGTAGGACGGCGGGAGGGCCTAGAGACCCAGTACTTC.

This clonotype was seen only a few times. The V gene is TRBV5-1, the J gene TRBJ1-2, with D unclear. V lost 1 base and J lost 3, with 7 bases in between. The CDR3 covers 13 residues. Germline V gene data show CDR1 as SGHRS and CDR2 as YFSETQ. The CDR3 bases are TGCGCCAGCAGCTTGAACAGAGACTATGGCTACACCTTC. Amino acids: CASSLNRDYGYTF.

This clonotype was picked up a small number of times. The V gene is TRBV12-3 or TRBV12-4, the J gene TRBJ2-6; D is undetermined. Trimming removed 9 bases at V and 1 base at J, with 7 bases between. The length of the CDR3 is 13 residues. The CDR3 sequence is CASRKSGANVLTF. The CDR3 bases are TGTGCCAGTAGGAAGTCTGGGGCCAACGTCCTGACTTTC.

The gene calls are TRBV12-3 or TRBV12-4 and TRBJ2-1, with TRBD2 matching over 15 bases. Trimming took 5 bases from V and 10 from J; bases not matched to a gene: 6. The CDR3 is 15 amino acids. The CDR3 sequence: CASSPRTSGGGEQFF. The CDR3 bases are TGTGCCAGCAGTCCGAGGACTAGCGGGGGGGGCGAGCAGTTCTTC.

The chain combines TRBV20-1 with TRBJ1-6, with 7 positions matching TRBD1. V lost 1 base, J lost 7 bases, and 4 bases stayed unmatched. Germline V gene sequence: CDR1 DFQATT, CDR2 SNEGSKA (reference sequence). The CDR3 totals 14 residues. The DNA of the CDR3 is TGCAGTGCTAGAGTGGGACAGAGGAATTCACCCCTCCACTTT. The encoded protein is CSARVGQRNSPLHF.

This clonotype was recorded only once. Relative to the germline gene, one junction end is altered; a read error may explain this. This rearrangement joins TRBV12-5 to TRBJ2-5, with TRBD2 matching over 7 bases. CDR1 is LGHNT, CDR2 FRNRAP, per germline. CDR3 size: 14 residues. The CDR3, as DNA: TGTACTAGTGGTAATAGCGGGCCCCAAGAGACCCAGTACTTC. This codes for CTSGNSGPQETQYF.

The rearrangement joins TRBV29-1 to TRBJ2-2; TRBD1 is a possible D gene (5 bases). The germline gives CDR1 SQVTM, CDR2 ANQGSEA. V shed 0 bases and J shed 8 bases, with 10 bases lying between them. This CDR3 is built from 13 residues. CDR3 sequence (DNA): TGCAGCGTTGAAGAAGGGGCTGAAGGGGAGCTGTTTTTT. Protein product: CSVEEGAEGELFF.

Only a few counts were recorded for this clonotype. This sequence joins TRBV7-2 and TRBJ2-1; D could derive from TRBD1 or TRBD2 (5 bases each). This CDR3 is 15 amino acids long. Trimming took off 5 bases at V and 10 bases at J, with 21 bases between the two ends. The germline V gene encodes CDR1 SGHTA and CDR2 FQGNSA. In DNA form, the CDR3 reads TGTGCCAGCAGCCTTAGGCACGGACGGGGCGGAGAGCAGTTCTTC. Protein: CASSLRHGRGGEQFF.

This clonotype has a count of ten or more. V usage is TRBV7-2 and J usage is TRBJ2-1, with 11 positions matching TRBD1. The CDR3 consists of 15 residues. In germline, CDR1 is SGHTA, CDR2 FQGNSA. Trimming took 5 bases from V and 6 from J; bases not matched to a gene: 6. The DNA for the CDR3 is TGTGCCAGCAGCCGTAGGGACAGGGGGTCCAATGAGCAGTTCTTC. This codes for CASSRRDRGSNEQFF.